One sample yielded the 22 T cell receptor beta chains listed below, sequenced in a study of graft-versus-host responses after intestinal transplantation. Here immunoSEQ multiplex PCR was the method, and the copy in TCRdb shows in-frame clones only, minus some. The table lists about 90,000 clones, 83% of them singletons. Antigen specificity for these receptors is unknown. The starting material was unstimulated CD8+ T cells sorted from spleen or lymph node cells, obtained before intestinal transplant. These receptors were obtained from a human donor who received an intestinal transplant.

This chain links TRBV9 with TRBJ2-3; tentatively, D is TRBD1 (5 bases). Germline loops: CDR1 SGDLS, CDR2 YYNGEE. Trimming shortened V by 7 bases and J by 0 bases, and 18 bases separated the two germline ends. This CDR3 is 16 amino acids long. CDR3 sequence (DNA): TGTGCCAGCGACAGCGACGCTCTCTCTAGCACAGATACGCAGTATTTT. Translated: CASDSDALSSTDTQYF.

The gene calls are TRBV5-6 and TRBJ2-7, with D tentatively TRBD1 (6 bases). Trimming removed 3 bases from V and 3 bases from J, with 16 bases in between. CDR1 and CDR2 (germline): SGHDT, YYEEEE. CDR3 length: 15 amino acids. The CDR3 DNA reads TGTGCCAGCAGCTCAGACAGGAGCCCCATCTACGAGCAGTACTTC. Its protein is CASSSDRSPIYEQYF.

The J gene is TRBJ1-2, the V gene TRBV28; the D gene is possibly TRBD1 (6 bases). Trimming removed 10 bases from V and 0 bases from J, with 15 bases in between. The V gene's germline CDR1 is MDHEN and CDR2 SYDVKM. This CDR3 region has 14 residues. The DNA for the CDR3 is TGTGCCACCTCAGTACAGGGATCTAACTATGGCTACACCTTC. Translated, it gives CATSVQGSNYGYTF.

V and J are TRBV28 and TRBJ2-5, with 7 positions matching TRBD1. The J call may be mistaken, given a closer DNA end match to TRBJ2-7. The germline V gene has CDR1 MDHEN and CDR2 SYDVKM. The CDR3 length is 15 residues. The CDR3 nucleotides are TGTGCCAGCAGTCTCGCTTGGACAGGTCCCTACGAGCAGTACTTC. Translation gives CASSLAWTGPYEQYF.

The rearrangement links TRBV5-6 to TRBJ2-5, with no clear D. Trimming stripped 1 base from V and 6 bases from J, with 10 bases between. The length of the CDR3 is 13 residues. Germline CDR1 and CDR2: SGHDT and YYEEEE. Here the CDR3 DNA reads TGTGCCAGCAGCTTGACGGGTTCCAAGACCCAGTACTTC. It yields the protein CASSLTGSKTQYF.

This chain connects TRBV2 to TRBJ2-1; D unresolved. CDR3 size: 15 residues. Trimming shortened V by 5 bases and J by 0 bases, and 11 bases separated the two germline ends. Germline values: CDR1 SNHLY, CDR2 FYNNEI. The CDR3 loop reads CASSPDMSSYNEQFF. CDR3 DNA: TGTGCCAGCAGTCCCGACATGAGCTCCTACAATGAGCAGTTCTTC.

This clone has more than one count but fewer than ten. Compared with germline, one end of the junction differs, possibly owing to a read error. CDR3 DNA sequence: TGTGCCAGCAGCCCTACGGACAGGGGTTATGACTACACCTTC. Protein: CASSPTDRGYDYTF. J is TRBJ1-2 and V is TRBV5-4, with TRBD1 matching 9 bases. Germline lookup yields CDR1 SGHNT and CDR2 YYREEE (reference sequence). The CDR3 totals 14 residues.

The CDR3 DNA sequence: TGTGCCAGCAGTGAAGAGGCGTTCACAGATACGCAGTATTTT. This sequence encodes CASSEEAFTDTQYF. The V and J genes are TRBV6-1 and TRBJ2-3, with no clear D. V was pared by 1 base and J by 2 bases, with 7 bases between. The germline gives CDR1 MNHNS, CDR2 SASEGT. This CDR3 comprises 14 residues.

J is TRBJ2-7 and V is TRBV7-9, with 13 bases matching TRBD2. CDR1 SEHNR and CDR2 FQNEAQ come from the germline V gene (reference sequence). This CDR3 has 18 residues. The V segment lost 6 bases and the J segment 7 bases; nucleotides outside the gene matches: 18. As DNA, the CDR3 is TGTGCCAGCAGACCCCGGACTAGCGGGAGCCCTGGACTACGAGAGCAGTACTTC. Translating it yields CASRPRTSGSPGLREQYF.

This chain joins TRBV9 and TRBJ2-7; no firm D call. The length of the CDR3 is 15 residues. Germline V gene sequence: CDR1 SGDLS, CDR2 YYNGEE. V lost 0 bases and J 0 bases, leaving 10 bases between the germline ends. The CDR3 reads CASSVDEATSYEQYF. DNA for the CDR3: TGTGCCAGCAGCGTAGATGAGGCGACCTCCTACGAGCAGTACTTC.

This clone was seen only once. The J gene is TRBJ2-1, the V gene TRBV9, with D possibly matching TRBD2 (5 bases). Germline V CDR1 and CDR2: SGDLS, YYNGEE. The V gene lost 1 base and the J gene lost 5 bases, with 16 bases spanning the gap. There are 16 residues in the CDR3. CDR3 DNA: TGTGCCAGCAGCGTATCCCTCACGGGATCCCACAATGAGCAGTTCTTC. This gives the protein CASSVSLTGSHNEQFF.

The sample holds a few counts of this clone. The CDR3 loop is CATRFRSGGAYAGELFF. In nucleotides, the CDR3 is TGTGCCACCAGATTTCGTAGCGGGGGGGCTTATGCCGGGGAGCTGTTTTTT. The chain couples TRBV15 to TRBJ2-2; the match to TRBD2 covers 11 bases. CDR1 and CDR2 from the germline V gene are LNHNV and YYDKDF (reference sequence). The CDR3 has 17 amino acids. V lost 6 bases and J lost 6; bases outside the gene matches: 12. Based on the CDR3 plus reference TRBV15 and TRBJ2-2, the full variable domain is DAMVIQNPRYQVTQFGKPVTLSCSQTLNHNVMYWYQQKSSQAPKLLFHYYDKDFNNEADTPDNFQSRRPNTSFCFLDIRSPGLGDTAMYLCATRFRSGGAYAGELFFGEGSRLTVL.

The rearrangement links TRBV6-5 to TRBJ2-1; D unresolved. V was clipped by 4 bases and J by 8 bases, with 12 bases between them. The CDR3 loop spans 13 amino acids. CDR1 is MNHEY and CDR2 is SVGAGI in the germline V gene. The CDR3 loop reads CASSFRNNDEQFF. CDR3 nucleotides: TGTGCCAGCAGTTTCAGAAACAATGATGAGCAGTTCTTC.

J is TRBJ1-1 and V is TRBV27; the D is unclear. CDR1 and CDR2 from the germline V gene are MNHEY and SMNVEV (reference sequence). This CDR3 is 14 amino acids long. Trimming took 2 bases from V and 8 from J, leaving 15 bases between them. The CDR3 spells CASSLTGIYPEAFF. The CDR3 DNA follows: TGTGCCAGCAGTTTAACGGGGATCTACCCAGAAGCTTTCTTT.

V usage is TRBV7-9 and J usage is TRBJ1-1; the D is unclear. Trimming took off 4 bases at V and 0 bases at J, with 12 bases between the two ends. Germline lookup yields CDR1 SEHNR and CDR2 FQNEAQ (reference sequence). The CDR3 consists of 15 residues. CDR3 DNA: TGTGCCAGCAGCTCCCCGAGAGGGTTGAACACTGAAGCTTTCTTT. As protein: CASSSPRGLNTEAFF.

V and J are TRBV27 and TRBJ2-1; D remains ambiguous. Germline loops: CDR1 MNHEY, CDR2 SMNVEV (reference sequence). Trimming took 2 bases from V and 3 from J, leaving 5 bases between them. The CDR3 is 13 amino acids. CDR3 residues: CASSLPGYNEQFF. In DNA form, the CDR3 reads TGTGCCAGCAGTTTACCCGGCTACAATGAGCAGTTCTTC.

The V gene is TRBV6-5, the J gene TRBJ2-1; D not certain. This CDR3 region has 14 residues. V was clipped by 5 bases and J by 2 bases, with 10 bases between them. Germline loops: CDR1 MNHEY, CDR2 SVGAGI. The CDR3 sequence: CASSPEGPYNEQFF. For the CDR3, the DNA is TGTGCCAGCAGTCCGGAAGGCCCCTACAATGAGCAGTTCTTC.

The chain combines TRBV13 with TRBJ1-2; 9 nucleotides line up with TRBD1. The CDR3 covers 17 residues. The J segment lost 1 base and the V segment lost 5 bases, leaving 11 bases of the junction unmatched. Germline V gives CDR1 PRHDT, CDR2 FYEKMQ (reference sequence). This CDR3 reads CASSLGDREEGNYGYTF. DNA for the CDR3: TGTGCCAGCAGCCTCGGGGACAGGGAGGAAGGTAACTATGGCTACACCTTC. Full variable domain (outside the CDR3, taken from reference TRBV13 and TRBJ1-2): AAGVIQSPRHLIKEKRETATLKCYPIPRHDTVYWYQQGPGQDPQFLISFYEKMQSDKGSIPDRFSAQQFSDYHSELNMSSLELGDSALYFCASSLGDREEGNYGYTFGSGTRLTVV.

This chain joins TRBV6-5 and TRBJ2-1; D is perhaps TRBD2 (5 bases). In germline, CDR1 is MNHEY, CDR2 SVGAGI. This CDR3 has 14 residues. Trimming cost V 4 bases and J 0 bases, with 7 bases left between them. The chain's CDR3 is CASSFRDSYNEQFF. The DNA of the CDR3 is TGTGCCAGCAGTTTCCGGGACTCCTACAATGAGCAGTTCTTC.

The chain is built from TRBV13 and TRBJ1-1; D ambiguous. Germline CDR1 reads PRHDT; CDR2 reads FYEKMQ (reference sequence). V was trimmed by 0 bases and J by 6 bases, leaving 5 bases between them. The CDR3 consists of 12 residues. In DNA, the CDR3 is TGTGCCAGCAGCTTAGGGGGGTCTGAAGCTTTCTTT. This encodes CASSLGGSEAFF.

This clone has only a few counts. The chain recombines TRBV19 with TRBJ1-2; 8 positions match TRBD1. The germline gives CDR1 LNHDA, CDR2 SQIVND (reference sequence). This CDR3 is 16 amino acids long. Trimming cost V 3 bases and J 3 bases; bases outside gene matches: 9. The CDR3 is CASSIKGGQDHYGYTF. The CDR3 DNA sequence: TGTGCCAGTAGTATCAAGGGGGGACAGGACCACTATGGCTACACCTTC.

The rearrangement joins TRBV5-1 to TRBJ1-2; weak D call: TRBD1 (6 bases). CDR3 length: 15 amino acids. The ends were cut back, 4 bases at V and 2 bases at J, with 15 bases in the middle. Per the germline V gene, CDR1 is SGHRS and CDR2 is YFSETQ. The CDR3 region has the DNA TGCGCCAGCAGCCCTTGGGACACCCCGAACTATGGCTACACCTTC. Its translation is CASSPWDTPNYGYTF.